This T cell receptor (beta chain) is from a study of T cell responses to AZD1222 COVID-19 vaccine. The V end was cut by 0 bases, the J end by 3 bases, with 9 bases between. Per germline, CDR1 LGHNA and CDR2 YSLEER. The length of the CDR3 is 15 residues. The repertoire was sequenced with immunoSEQ multiplex PCR; TCRdb's copy has only in-frame clones and lacks some. The top ten hold just over 9% of the sample, which has about 150,000 clones, more than 75% seen once. A few counts support this clone. The TCR sequence derives from an adult who received the AZD1222 COVID-19 vaccine. V and J are TRBV4-3 and TRBJ1-3; D might be TRBD1 (6 bases). The material sequenced was peripheral blood, taken 28 days after the second AZD1222 dose. The CDR3 region is CASSQDPQGGNTIYF. The CDR3 DNA is TGCGCCAGCAGCCAAGATCCACAGGGTGGAAACACCATATATTTT.